Following are 10 T cell receptor beta chains from one sample sequenced in a study of human T cells and chemical hapten exposure. TCRdb recomputed calls from the RACE reads with MiXCR, one row per CDR3 protein. In the table there are more than 35,000 distinct CDR3 sequences, 6% to 7% of which are singletons. Time point meaning: patch test 1, 2 weeks after DPC sensitization. The treatment denotes: therapeutic diphenylcyclopropenone sensitization with weekly scalp DPC. RNA extraction used unfractionated whole blood as the source of total RNA. Material: whole blood, obtained in connection with sensitization to the hapten diphenylcyclopropenone (DPC). All receptors come from a woman in her thirties with alopecia areata. Some clones in this sample may be carry-over from other donors' samples.

The chain is built from TRBV21-1 and TRBJ1-6; the table's D call of TRBD1 was not tested on the DNA. TRBV21-1 is deemed a pseudogene. CDR3 size: 15 residues. The CDR3 DNA is TGTGCCAGCAGCCCCCAGACAGACCTAAAGGCACCCCTCCACTTT. Its protein is CASSPQTDLKAPLHF.

This clonotype was seen at least ten times. The V and J genes are TRBV4-1 and TRBJ1-2; D gene ambiguous. Germline CDR1 and CDR2: MGHRA and YSYEKL. V was pared by 6 bases and J by 3 bases, with 14 bases between. The CDR3 is 14 amino acids. CDR3 DNA sequence: TGCGCCAGCAGTCACGCCACAGCCGACTATGGCTACACCTTC. Translation: CASSHATADYGYTF.

This clonotype appeared many times. The rearrangement uses TRBV28 and TRBJ1-5, with a weak D call TRBD1 (6 bases). Germline V gene data show CDR1 as MDHEN and CDR2 as SYDVKM. V was pared by 1 base and J by 1 base, with 8 bases between. The CDR3 length is 15 residues. This CDR3 reads CASSLSQGSNQPQHF. The CDR3 bases are TGTGCCAGCAGTTTATCCCAGGGGAGCAATCAGCCCCAGCATTTT.

The rearrangement uses TRBV9 and TRBJ2-2; weak D call: TRBD1 (5 bases). With 0 bases removed from V and 5 bases from J, the gap between germline ends came to 11 bases. The V gene's germline CDR1 is SGDLS and CDR2 YYNGEE. There are 15 residues in the CDR3. CDR3 protein: CASSVGTLETGELFF. DNA for the CDR3: TGTGCCAGCAGCGTAGGGACATTAGAAACCGGGGAGCTGTTTTTT. The whole variable domain, remainder taken from reference TRBV9 and TRBJ2-2, is DSGVTQTPKHLITATGQRVTLRCSPRSGDLSVYWYQQSLDQGLQFLIQYYNGEERAKGNILERFSAQQFPDLHSELNLSSLELGDSALYFCASSVGTLETGELFFGEGSRLTVL.

This clonotype appeared once. This chain joins TRBV19 and TRBJ2-1; D may be TRBD1 (7 bases). V lost 3 bases to trimming and J lost 10 bases, with 19 bases between them. The CDR3 covers 15 residues. Germline assignment: CDR1 LNHDA and CDR2 SQIVND (reference sequence). The CDR3 loop is CASSIEVRGTHEQFF. The CDR3 coding sequence is TGTGCCAGTAGTATCGAGGTCAGGGGGACTCACGAGCAGTTCTTC.

This clonotype was found many times. The chain is built from TRBV20-1 and TRBJ2-4; D possibly matches TRBD1 or TRBD2 (7 bases each). This CDR3 has 17 amino acids. V shed 1 base and J shed 2 bases, with 18 bases lying between them. Per the germline V gene, CDR1 is DFQATT and CDR2 is SNEGSKA (reference sequence). This CDR3 reads CSARVRQGGSPKNIQYF. CDR3 bases: TGCAGTGCTAGAGTTCGTCAGGGGGGGTCACCCAAAAACATTCAGTACTTC.

This clonotype showed up many times. The CDR3 nucleotides are TGTGCCAGCAGTTTACGGGGGACAACTTACAATGAGCAGTTCTTC. Translating gives CASSLRGTTYNEQFF. The V and J genes are TRBV28 and TRBJ2-1; D is tentatively TRBD1 or TRBD2 (6 bases each). Trimming pared 2 bases from V and 4 bases from J, leaving 12 bases between. The CDR3 spans 15 residues. Germline V gene sequence: CDR1 MDHEN, CDR2 SYDVKM. The variable domain in full, completed from reference TRBV28 and TRBJ2-1, reads DVKVTQSSRYLVKRTGEKVFLECVQDMDHENMFWYRQDPGLGLRLIYFSYDVKMKEKGDIPEGYSVSREKKERFSLILESASTNQTSMYLCASSLRGTTYNEQFFGPGTRLTVL.

The table lists this clonotype with a few counts. The chain has TRBV30 and TRBJ2-5; D might be TRBD1 or TRBD2, each matching 6 bases. The germline CDR1 and CDR2 sequences are GTSNPN and SVGIG (reference sequence). This CDR3 contains 13 residues. With 3 bases removed from V and 9 bases from J, the gap between germline ends came to 17 bases. The CDR3 spells CAWSDGGPRAQYF. CDR3 bases: TGTGCCTGGAGCGATGGGGGGCCGCGGGCCCAGTACTTC.

In this sample, this clonotype turned up a few times. The chain is built from TRBV4-2 and TRBJ1-2; 10 bases are shared with TRBD1. The CDR3 runs to 14 residues. Germline CDR1 reads LGHNA; CDR2 reads YNFKEQ. The V segment lost 1 base and the J segment 6 bases; nucleotides outside the gene matches: 2. The CDR3, as DNA: TGTGCCAGCAGCCAAGCCGGACAGGGGGATGGCTACACCTTC. It encodes CASSQAGQGDGYTF.

This clonotype was counted at least ten times. This chain joins TRBV20-1 and TRBJ1-1, with a weak D call TRBD1 (5 bases). CDR1 and CDR2 (germline): DFQATT, SNEGSKA (reference sequence). Trimming took off 6 bases at V and 0 bases at J, with 14 bases between the two ends. This CDR3 comprises 14 residues. The CDR3 region has the DNA TGCAGTGCCTATAGACAGTCGTTGAACACTGAAGCTTTCTTT. Translating it yields CSAYRQSLNTEAFF.